This T cell receptor (beta chain) is from a study of blood T cells in healthy people across ages. The authors ran a second PCR of about 7 to 11 cycles using a sample-barcoded 5' primer and a J-beta primer mix. A template-switch adaptor with 12 random nucleotides tagged each cDNA molecule. Each CDR3 protein is one row after TCRdb ran MiXCR on the 5' RACE reads. Of hundreds of thousands of distinct CDR3 sequences listed, around half are singletons. To note about this clonotype: A much larger clone lies a single base off, so this may be a read error.

Sequencing was performed on blood. The TCR sequence derives from a woman aged 60-75 years in good health.

The CDR3 DNA is TGTGCCAGCAGCCAAATAGTGGGAGGGGTAGAGACCCAGTACTTC. This encodes CASSQIVGGVETQYF. The chain couples TRBV27 to TRBJ2-5; TRBD2 aligns across 7 bases. This CDR3 is 15 amino acids long. J was trimmed by 4 bases and V by 6 bases; bases with no gene match: 11. Germline CDR1 and CDR2: MNHEY and SMNVEV (reference sequence).